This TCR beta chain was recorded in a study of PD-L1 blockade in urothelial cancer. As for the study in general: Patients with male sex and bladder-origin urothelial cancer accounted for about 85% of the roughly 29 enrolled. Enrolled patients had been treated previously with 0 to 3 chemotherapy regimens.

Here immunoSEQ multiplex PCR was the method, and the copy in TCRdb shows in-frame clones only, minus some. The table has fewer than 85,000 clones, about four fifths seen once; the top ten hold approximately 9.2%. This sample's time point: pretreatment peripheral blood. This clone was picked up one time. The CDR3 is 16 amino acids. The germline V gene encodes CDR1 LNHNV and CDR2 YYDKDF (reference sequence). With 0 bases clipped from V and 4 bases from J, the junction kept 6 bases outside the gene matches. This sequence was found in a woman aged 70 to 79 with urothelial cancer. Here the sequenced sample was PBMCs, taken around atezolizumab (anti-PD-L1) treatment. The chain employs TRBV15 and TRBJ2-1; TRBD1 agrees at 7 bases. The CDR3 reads CATSREGAGGYNEQFF. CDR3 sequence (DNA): TGTGCCACCAGCAGAGAGGGGGCAGGGGGTTACAATGAGCAGTTCTTC.